What follows is one TCR beta chain and its context. Its antigen has not been determined. The record has no base qualities; no much larger clone is one base away. Using the immunoSEQ TRB Survey service, rearranged CDR3 beta regions were amplified from genomic DNA with multiplex V and J primers. To keep depth equal across samples, survey-level sequencing depth of up to 500,000 reads per sample was applied. The libraries were purified, combined into pools and sequenced with Illumina technology. Under the source paper's analysis protocol: immunoSEQ online tools were used for productive clonality, sample overlap, pairwise scatters, CDR3 beta length, V/D/J gene usage and productiveness. Alongside Shannon and Simpson indices, calculated diversity was computed as the number of unique rearrangements divided by total templates, multiplied by 100. Principal component analysis was performed on Z-score normalized data with the R prcomp function and the ggbiplot package. Morisita's index was used to measure clonal overlap between blood and rectum within each subject. TCRdb retrieved this table from immuneACCESS and kept in-frame rearrangements only. Not all clones are present; in checked studies, unresolved V genes account for under half, and no reason is known for the remainder. V, J and clone size reflect that table, while D and trimming were determined from the DNA. The table for this sample lists 30,000 to 45,000 clones; around four fifths of them were counted only once. The ten largest make up 20% to 25% of the sample.

The record originates from a study of pediatric ulcerative colitis (dated by TCRdb to between 2018 and 2021). About the investigation overall: Of the ulcerative colitis patients, seven had pancolitis and two had left-sided colitis, and histology in every patient was consistent with ulcerative colitis. From 9 or 10 newly diagnosed, treatment-naive pediatric ulcerative colitis patients and four non-IBD control children, paired blood and rectal samples were collected. The Pediatric Ulcerative Colitis Activity Index classified a couple of patients as having mild disease, four as having moderate disease and three as having acute severe colitis. Study-wide findings and limitations: With only a handful of individuals, the healthy control group was small. A couple of rectal CDR3 clonotypes were found in every ulcerative colitis patient but in no control. Clonal overlap between a subject's own blood and rectum was significantly greater in ulcerative colitis patients than in controls, which suggests more T cell trafficking to inflamed tissue. Features of the rectal repertoire distinguished controls, mild-moderate colitis patients and acute severe colitis patients, and in acute severe colitis rectal diversity was lower because of clonal expansions. For technical reasons, blood samples from a couple of patients gave substantially fewer templates, and these samples were excluded from the blood-rectal overlap analysis. Because repertoires came from total lymphocyte DNA, patterns in rare subsets such as regulatory T cells may not be reflected.

The V end loses 3 bases and the J end loses 7 bases, and a stretch of 16 bases separates them. The CDR3 goes from the cysteine to the phenylalanine over 14 residues. Only the CDR3 part of the read is kept: 42 bases, read in frame from the first base. According to the germline V gene, CDR1 reads SGHTS and CDR2 reads YDEGEE. Ulcerative colitis patients had received no immunosuppressive medication before the diagnostic colonoscopy. Blood was sampled at the time of the colonoscopy. The Wizard kit (Promega) was used to extract genomic DNA from blood and intestinal samples. This clonotype originated in a girl under 18 with moderate ulcerative colitis. The V and J genes are TRBV5-8 and TRBJ1-2, with the D gene too uncertain to name. The sequenced sample was blood. The sequence in DNA is TGTGCCAGCAGCTCGCGGGCCGGGAATTTTGGCTACACCTTC. The translation is CASSSRAGNFGYTF.